The rows below give T cell receptor beta chains drawn from one sample of a study of T cell responses to AZD1222 COVID-19 vaccine. Some clones are missing from TCRdb's copy, which holds only in-frame ones; the method was immunoSEQ multiplex PCR. Among roughly 140,000 clones listed, about 91% were seen once. Source: peripheral blood, taken on day 0 of AZD1222 vaccination. The receptor source for this set is an adult in good health. Both conserved end residues are part of each CDR3.

j_call | v_call | cdr3_aa
TRBJ2-1 | TRBV6-5 | CASSTTSGGYNEQFF
TRBJ2-3 | TRBV4-2 | CASSPEGPSTDTQYF
TRBJ2-3 | TRBV6-4 | CASSDYSGGSTDTQYF
TRBJ1-2 | TRBV28 | CASGVQGARNYGYTF
TRBJ2-7 | TRBV14 | CASSQGRVTNEQYF
TRBJ2-4 | TRBV6-5 | CASSSASQGGQNIQYF
TRBJ1-5 | TRBV18 | CASSQDPNQPQHF
TRBJ2-1 | TRBV4-1 | CASSQGLRGINNEQFF
TRBJ1-5 | TRBV6-2/TRBV6-3 | CASSYGHTGPQHF
TRBJ1-4 | TRBV6-5 | CASSYRGHLEKLFF
TRBJ1-6 | TRBV27 | CASSSPEGARSYNSPLHF
TRBJ1-2 | TRBV6-5 | CASSQDWVGYTF
TRBJ1-6 | TRBV3-1/TRBV3-2 | CASSRRVPTNSPLHF
TRBJ2-7 | TRBV6-1 | CASSEAEGSYEQYF
TRBJ1-1 | TRBV2 | CASLIEQSYTEAFF
TRBJ1-3 | TRBV6-6 | CASSTYSLSGNTIYF
TRBJ1-1 | TRBV14 | CASSQSEAFF
TRBJ2-3 | TRBV10-2 | CASSTGLAGKDTQYF
TRBJ1-1 | TRBV19 | CASSIQGGDTEAFF
TRBJ1-3 | TRBV28 | CASRVQGFRNTIYF
TRBJ2-1 | TRBV11-3 | CASSLPGPDSGGQYNEQFF
TRBJ2-2 | TRBV18 | CASSPPTGGANTGELFF
TRBJ2-7 | TRBV18 | CASSPEGQNFYEQYF
TRBJ2-2 | TRBV5-1 | CASSSLAGGFANTGELFF
TRBJ1-6 | TRBV5-1 | CASSLRTGGNSPLHF
TRBJ1-2 | TRBV6-4 | CASSDGTANGYTF
TRBJ2-7 | TRBV5-4 | CASSGGTGRAYEQYF
TRBJ2-1 | TRBV9 | CASSVGGVSHNEQFF
TRBJ1-6 | TRBV7-8 | CASSPGQASSPLHF
TRBJ2-7 | TRBV29-1 | CSVDRGRREQYF